This TCR beta chain is from a study of PD-1 blockade in classical Hodgkin lymphoma. Points from the study as a whole: In newly diagnosed patients, baseline TCR diversity was reportedly below that of healthy donors. Why repertoires differed is undefined; disease activity or prior therapy possibly contributed. Whereas CD4+ TCR diversity had risen significantly by C4D1, CD8+ TCR diversity had not.

A note on this clone: What it binds is not known.

The table came from immunoSEQ multiplex PCR; TCRdb's copy has only in-frame clones and leaves some out. The sample lists about 37,000 clones; about 86% were seen once. Relapse was seen in all patients after autologous stem cell transplantation, and brentuximab vedotin exposure was variable. The CDR3 loop spans 17 amino acids. CDR1 and CDR2 (germline): SGHTA, FQGTGA. V was clipped by 5 bases and J by 0 bases; unmatched bases: 7. The specimen comprised peripheral blood mononuclear cells (PBMCs), sampled before the second cycle of nivolumab. This chain uses TRBV7-3 with TRBJ2-3, with 11 bases lining up with TRBD2. The sequence derives from a human donor with classical Hodgkin lymphoma. The DNA for the CDR3 is TGTGCCAGCAGCAAAACGAGGACTAGCGGGAGCACAGATACGCAGTATTTT. Encoded protein: CASSKTRTSGSTDTQYF.